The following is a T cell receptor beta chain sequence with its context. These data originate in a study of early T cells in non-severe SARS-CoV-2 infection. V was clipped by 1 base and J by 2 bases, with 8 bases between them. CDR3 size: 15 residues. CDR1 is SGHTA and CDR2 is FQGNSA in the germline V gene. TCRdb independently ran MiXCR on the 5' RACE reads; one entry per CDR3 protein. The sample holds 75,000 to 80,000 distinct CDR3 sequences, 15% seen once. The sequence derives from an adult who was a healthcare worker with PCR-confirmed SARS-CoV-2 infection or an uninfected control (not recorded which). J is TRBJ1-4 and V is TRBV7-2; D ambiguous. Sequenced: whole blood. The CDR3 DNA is TGTGCCAGCAGCTTAGTGGGCAGGACTAATGAAAAACTGTTTTTT. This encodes CASSLVGRTNEKLFF.